The 5 T cell receptor beta chains below all came from one sample that was sequenced in a study of CD8 T cells in Susac syndrome (dated by TCRdb to 2018 to 2020). Libraries were prepared through the immunoSEQ multiplex PCR assay. RNA was extracted using the RNeasy kit, and about 0.45 to 1 ug of the RNA was reverse transcribed with random hexamers. TCRdb reprocessed the public reads (quality trimming at Q25 with fastp, clone calling with MiXCR) and kept in-frame beta chains. Each record represents a unique CDR3 protein, reported with the most common genes and DNA among its rows. For this sample there are roughly 200,000 distinct CDR3 sequences; 90% to 95% appear just once. Of the sample, 0.099% falls within the top ten clones. The sample was CD4+ T cells from PBMCs. The receptors derive from a human donor with Susac syndrome.

This sequence joins TRBV5-1 and TRBJ1-6, with a weak D call TRBD1 (5 bases). The CDR3 runs to 13 residues. Germline V CDR1 and CDR2: SGHRS, YFSETQ. Trimming took off 0 bases at V and 14 bases at J, with 12 bases between the two ends. CDR3 protein: CASSLAGDAALHF. DNA for the CDR3: TGCGCCAGCAGCTTGGCCGGGGACGCGGCCCTCCACTTT.

The rearrangement links TRBV30 to TRBJ1-5; D is unclear. The CDR3 is 16 amino acids. CDR1 GTSNPN and CDR2 SVGIG come from the germline V gene (reference sequence). Trimming took off 5 bases at V and 6 bases at J, with 23 bases between the two ends. This CDR3 is CAWVRRAKQITQPQHF. CDR3 sequence (DNA): TGTGCCTGGGTAAGACGCGCTAAACAGATAACTCAGCCCCAGCATTTT. The full variable domain, completed using reference TRBV30 and TRBJ1-5, is SQTIHQWPATLVQPVGSPLSLECTVEGTSNPNLYWYRQAAGRGLQLLFYSVGIGQISSEVPQNLSASRPQDRQFILSSKKLLLSDSGFYLCAWVRRAKQITQPQHFGDGTRLSIL.

The chain uses TRBV20-1 and TRBJ1-6; perhaps TRBD1 as D (6 bases). CDR1 and CDR2 (germline): DFQATT, SNEGSKA (reference sequence). Trimming removed 0 bases from V and 7 bases from J, with 13 bases in between. The CDR3 extends over 15 amino acids. CDR3 residues: CSARDDRFRNSPLHF. In DNA, the CDR3 is TGCAGTGCTAGAGATGACAGGTTTCGAAATTCACCCCTCCACTTT.

The chain couples TRBV2 to TRBJ1-2; TRBD1 matches 7 bases. From germline, CDR1 is SNHLY and CDR2 FYNNEI. The CDR3 is 14 amino acids. V dropped 4 bases and J dropped 4; count of bases not matched to a gene: 6. The CDR3 bases are TGTGCCAGCAGTGGACAGGGATCGGGCTATGGCTACACCTTC. Translating gives CASSGQGSGYGYTF.

The rearrangement links TRBV29-1 to TRBJ2-7; possible D gene TRBD1, 6 bases. This CDR3 is 16 amino acids long. Germline CDR1 is SQVTM and CDR2 is ANQGSEA. Trimming removed 4 bases at V and 5 bases at J, with 24 bases between. The CDR3 spells CSVASLASLGAHEQYF. CDR3 sequence (DNA): TGCAGCGTTGCTTCTTTAGCGTCACTGGGGGCCCACGAGCAGTACTTC.